The clone carrying this TCR beta chain was counted ten times or more. The antigen is undetermined. UMIs were added to TCR cDNA along with a universal primer site when it was made by 5'RACE template switching. TCRdb independently ran MiXCR on the 5' RACE reads; one entry per CDR3 protein. Found here are 120,000 to 150,000 distinct CDR3 sequences, 7.7% of them singletons; the top ten hold around 0.73%. This sample was included in a study of T cells after yellow fever vaccination. Study as a whole: Fractions of limited cellularity were prepared by means of SMART-Seq v4 Ultra Low Input. Notes on the study in general: Sorted repertoires could include abundant contaminating clonotypes from bulk cells. Reappearance after the booster was observed for most primary-vaccination clones (roughly 97% CD4, roughly 90% CD8).

The trim removed 6 bases at V and 3 bases at J, leaving 7 bases unmatched. The germline CDR1 and CDR2 sequences are MDHEN and SYDVKM. This CDR3 is 15 amino acids long. The receptor comes from a man under 40 who received the YFV17D yellow fever vaccine. The material sequenced was CD4+ T cells sorted from PBMCs, taken 5 days after the yellow fever booster vaccination. The J gene is TRBJ2-3, the V gene TRBV28; TRBD1 matches 9 bases. As DNA, the CDR3 is TGTGCCAGCAGAAACGGGGGACAGGGTACAGATACGCAGTATTTT. Translating gives CASRNGGQGTDTQYF.